This passage covers 10 T cell receptor beta chains from one sample sequenced in a study of blood T cell repertoires in COVID-19. Profiled with immunoSEQ multiplex PCR; TCRdb holds only in-frame clones, not every one. The sample contains 150,000 or so clones, 87% of which appear only once. The sample was peripheral blood. Every receptor here comes from a woman between 45 and 60 years old with acute or convalescent COVID-19.

The rearrangement joins TRBV7-9 to TRBJ2-3; 7 positions agree with TRBD2. Germline lookup yields CDR1 SEHNR and CDR2 FQNEAQ (reference sequence). CDR3 size: 16 residues. Trimming cost V 0 bases and J 1 base; bases outside gene matches: 4. In DNA, the CDR3 is TGTGCCAGCAGCTTAGCGGGCGGGAGTGGCACAGATACGCAGTATTTT. This sequence encodes CASSLAGGSGTDTQYF.

The genes are TRBV4-2 and TRBJ2-3; D unclear. This CDR3 region has 15 residues. Trimming left V 1 base short and J 0 bases short, with 8 bases between. Per germline, CDR1 LGHNA and CDR2 YNFKEQ. CDR3 coding DNA: TGTGCCAGCAGCCAAGCTCCCGGGAGCACAGATACGCAGTATTTT. Protein sequence: CASSQAPGSTDTQYF.

V usage is TRBV5-1 and J usage is TRBJ2-1; TRBD2 agrees at 12 bases. CDR3 length: 16 residues. The V gene's germline CDR1 is SGHRS and CDR2 YFSETQ. V lost 6 bases and J lost 7; bases outside the gene matches: 11. The CDR3 region has the DNA TGCGCCAGCACCGCACGACTAGCGGGAGAGGTAAATGAGCAGTTCTTC. It yields the protein CASTARLAGEVNEQFF.

The chain has TRBV27 and TRBJ1-5; 7 nucleotides line up with TRBD1. The V gene's germline CDR1 is MNHEY and CDR2 SMNVEV (reference sequence). The CDR3 is 17 residues long. The trim removed 5 bases at V and 2 bases at J, leaving 12 bases unmatched. The CDR3 region has the DNA TGTGCCAGCAGTCCCAGACAGGGTCTAATTGGCAATCAGCCCCAGCATTTT. Protein sequence: CASSPRQGLIGNQPQHF.

The V gene is TRBV6-2 or TRBV6-3, the J gene TRBJ1-6, with a tentative D call TRBD1 (5 bases). V dropped 4 bases and J dropped 5 bases, with 6 bases sitting between them. CDR3 length equals 13 residues. Germline V gene sequence: CDR1 MNHEY, CDR2 SVGEGT. The CDR3 DNA reads as TGTGCCAGCAGTTGGGGGGATAATTCACCCCTCCACTTT. It codes for CASSWGDNSPLHF.

This rearrangement joins TRBV7-2 to TRBJ2-7, with TRBD1 matching 9 bases. V was clipped by 6 bases and J by 6 bases; unmatched bases: 6. CDR1 and CDR2 from the germline V gene are SGHTA and FQGNSA. This CDR3 region has 13 residues. CDR3 amino acids: CASSWDRAGEQYF. The CDR3 coding sequence is TGTGCCAGCAGTTGGGACAGGGCCGGCGAGCAGTACTTC.

This chain links TRBV7-2 with TRBJ1-6, with 7 bases fitting TRBD1. This CDR3 spans 15 amino acids. The germline gives CDR1 SGHTA, CDR2 FQGNSA. V lost 5 bases, J lost 10 bases, and 11 bases stayed unmatched. DNA for the CDR3: TGTGCCAGCAGCCCCATCGACAGGGTGGACTCACCCCTCCACTTT. Amino acids: CASSPIDRVDSPLHF.

This chain uses TRBV19 with TRBJ2-2; no clear D. Germline loops: CDR1 LNHDA, CDR2 SQIVND (reference sequence). Between the trimmed V and J ends, which lost 3 bases and 1 base, there was a span of 12 bases. The CDR3 loop spans 16 amino acids. DNA for the CDR3: TGTGCCAGTAGTATGGTGCAGGCTTGGAACACCGGGGAGCTGTTTTTT. Translating gives CASSMVQAWNTGELFF.

The chain combines TRBV14 with TRBJ2-7, with TRBD2 matching over 9 bases. The CDR3 has 15 amino acids. Germline-derived CDR1 and CDR2 are SGHDN and FVKESK. V was pared by 1 base and J by 0 bases, with 1 base of the junction left unmatched. The CDR3 DNA follows: TGTGCCAGCAGCCAAGGACTAGCGGACTCCTACGAGCAGTACTTC. The encoded protein is CASSQGLADSYEQYF.

The chain carries TRBV7-8 and TRBJ2-1; D uncertain. Looked up from germline, CDR1 is SGHVS and CDR2 is FQNEAQ. The CDR3 covers 14 residues. The ends were cut back, 0 bases at V and 4 bases at J, with 7 bases in the middle. The DNA for the CDR3 is TGTGCCAGCAGCTTAGCGTCGACTTACAATGAGCAGTTCTTC. Encoded protein: CASSLASTYNEQFF.